The present TCR beta chain was sequenced within a study of early T cells in non-severe SARS-CoV-2 infection (dated by TCRdb to about 2021). About the study as a whole: Because TCR sequencing was done on bulk RNA from unsorted whole blood, the alpha and beta chains could not be paired.

A case-control design nested within a healthcare worker cohort in London, UK, was used, with weekly nasopharyngeal swab PCR tests and blood sampling performed. Healthcare workers were recruited during the week of the UK lockdown, between 23 and 31 March 2020, and followed weekly for up to roughly 16 weeks. CDR1 SGDLS and CDR2 YYNGEE were looked up in the germline V gene. Trimming removed 0 bases from V and 11 bases from J; the gene matches leave 5 bases unexplained. The CDR3 measures 13 amino acids from cysteine to phenylalanine. The entry retains the CDR3 DNA only, 39 bases that are in frame from base 1. Worth noting for this clonotype: The clone's antigen remains unknown. No much larger clone is present one base from it, and per-base qualities are unavailable.

The method was 5' RACE. The run used a NextSeq 500. To correct for sequencing error and PCR bias, the TCR library protocol tagged individual cDNA molecules with unique molecular identifiers. Sequencing covered both TCR alpha and beta chains, and within each sample the abundances of alpha and beta sequences were tightly co-correlated. In the authors' own workflow: Decombinator V4 was used to perform V gene, J gene and CDR3 annotation of TCR sequences. TCRs were defined as expanded if a significant change between any two time points was detected under a Poisson model with p below 0.0001. TCR abundances were normalised to the total number of TCRs sequenced per sample and expressed as counts per million. TRAV1-2 paired with TRAJ12, TRAJ20 or TRAJ33 defined MAIT TCRs, while TRAV10 paired with TRAJ18 defined iNKT TCRs. A search of VDJdb, accessed on 1 November 2021, was run for TCRs annotated to CMV, EBV and SARS-CoV-2, with TCRs annotated for multiple antigens excluded. TCRdb trimmed the raw reads at Q25, called clones with MiXCR and kept productive beta chains. Each entry merges the rows of one CDR3 protein and shows their most common DNA and genes. The V and J calls, along with clone size, are taken from TCRdb and not from the paper's own processing. This sample lists roughly 32,000 distinct CDR3 sequences; 9% were detected once. Jointly, the top ten make up approximately 13% of the sample.

General study outcomes and caveats: VDJdb matching was skewed toward anti-spike CD8 responses, so virus-specific expansions were likely underestimated and private and CD4 specificities were missed.

This clonotype originated in an adult who was a healthcare worker with PCR-confirmed SARS-CoV-2 infection or an uninfected control (not recorded which). Sequenced: whole blood. The rearranged chain carries TRBV9 and TRBJ1-1; TRBD1 matches 9 bases in the middle. Here the CDR3 is given as CASSVAGQGIAFF. The DNA reads as follows: TGTGCCAGCAGCGTAGCCGGACAGGGGATCGCTTTCTTT.